A single sample gave rise to the 21 T cell receptor beta chains below, sequenced in a study of shared T cell receptors in the human thymus. Some clones are missing from TCRdb's copy, which holds only in-frame ones; the method was immunoSEQ multiplex PCR. The sample includes some 660,000 clones, around 87% of them seen just once. These data were also filed under a second study, of human thymus T cells.

The material sequenced was thymocytes. These receptor sequences come from a boy younger than two with a congenital heart defect.

This rearrangement joins TRBV5-8 to TRBJ2-3, with 7 bases lining up with TRBD1. This CDR3 is 14 amino acids long. The germline V gene has CDR1 SGHTS and CDR2 YDEGEE. V lost 2 bases to trimming and J lost 3 bases; unmatched junction nucleotides: 3. The CDR3 loop is CASSFGTDTDTQYF. CDR3 sequence (DNA): TGTGCCAGCAGCTTCGGGACAGATACAGATACGCAGTATTTT.

With regard to this clone: Relative to the germline gene, one junction end is altered; a read error may explain this. Other DNA sequences within the sample encode an identical CDR3. The chain combines TRBV18 with TRBJ1-4; D unclear. There are 13 residues in the CDR3. The germline V gene has CDR1 KGHSH and CDR2 LQKENI. The CDR3 loop reads CASSPQRNEKLFF. The CDR3 coding sequence is TGCGCCAGCTCACCTCAACGGAATGAAAAACTGTTTTTT.

This clone came up a few times. The genes are TRBV5-4 and TRBJ1-2; 7 nucleotides line up with TRBD1. V shed 7 bases, J shed 4 bases, and the junction held 10 bases outside the gene matches. Germline-derived CDR1 and CDR2 are SGHNT and YYREEE (reference sequence). CDR3 size: 14 residues. The CDR3 spells CASHSMTGIYGYTF. The CDR3 bases are TGTGCCAGCCACAGCATGACAGGGATCTATGGCTACACCTTC. Full variable domain (rest looked up from reference TRBV5-4 and TRBJ1-2): ETGVTQSPTHLIKTRGQQVTLRCSSQSGHNTVSWYQQALGQGPQFIFQYYREEENGRGNFPPRFSGLQFPNYSSELNVNALELDDSALYLCASHSMTGIYGYTFGSGTRLTVV.

The gene calls are TRBV30 and TRBJ1-5; TRBD1 aligns across 9 bases. Per the germline V gene, CDR1 is GTSNPN and CDR2 is SVGIG (reference sequence). Unmatched junction bases numbered 8, after V lost 1 base and J lost 4 bases. The CDR3 totals 16 residues. CDR3 amino acids: CAWSGPTTGGNQPQHF. CDR3 bases: TGTGCCTGGAGTGGGCCCACGACAGGGGGAAATCAGCCCCAGCATTTT.

The chain employs TRBV25-1 and TRBJ2-3; 13 nucleotides agree with TRBD2. CDR1 is MGHDK, CDR2 SYGVNS, per germline. This CDR3 has 16 residues. J gave up 6 bases and V 1 base, and 4 bases lay outside the gene matches. The CDR3 DNA follows: TGTGCCAGCAGTGAATTTGGGACTAGCGGGAAGGATACGCAGTATTTT. Translated: CASSEFGTSGKDTQYF.

The chain recombines TRBV7-2 with TRBJ2-5, with 10 bases matching TRBD1. Germline V lookup: CDR1 SGHTA, CDR2 FQGNSA. Trimming at V came to 4 bases and at J to 5 bases, leaving 10 bases not matched to a gene. This CDR3 is built from 16 residues. The CDR3 protein is CASSSSGTGEGETQYF. The CDR3 DNA is TGTGCCAGCAGCTCATCCGGGACAGGGGAGGGGGAGACCCAGTACTTC.

V is TRBV4-1 and J is TRBJ2-5, with TRBD2 matching over 10 bases. The CDR3 covers 18 residues. CDR1 MGHRA and CDR2 YSYEKL come from the germline V gene. V lost 0 bases, J lost 1 base, and 8 bases stayed unmatched. CDR3 loop: CASSQEEPGLAAQETQYF. The CDR3 DNA sequence: TGCGCCAGCAGCCAAGAAGAACCCGGACTAGCGGCCCAAGAGACCCAGTACTTC.

The chain combines TRBV6-1 with TRBJ1-5, with 10 bases matching TRBD1. V was pared by 4 bases and J by 7 bases, with 10 bases of the junction left unmatched. The V gene's germline CDR1 is MNHNS and CDR2 SASEGT. This CDR3 comprises 16 residues. CDR3 residues: CASSGALDRGVQPQHF. In nucleotides, the CDR3 is TGTGCCAGCAGTGGGGCCCTGGACAGGGGGGTGCAGCCCCAGCATTTT.

The chain uses TRBV4-1 and TRBJ1-4, with TRBD1 matching 10 bases. Unmatched junction bases numbered 12, after V lost 0 bases and J lost 8 bases. Germline CDR1 MGHRA, CDR2 YSYEKL. The CDR3 length is 18 residues. The CDR3 sequence: CASSQDIGEGTGDEKLFF. DNA of the CDR3: TGCGCCAGCAGCCAAGATATTGGAGAAGGGACAGGGGACGAAAAACTGTTTTTT.

The DNA for the CDR3 is TGCGCCAGCAGCCACACACCGGGACAGGGGTCCGCGCATAGCAATCAGCCCCAGCATTTT. Translated, it gives CASSHTPGQGSAHSNQPQHF. The V and J genes are TRBV4-1 and TRBJ1-5, with 10 bases fitting TRBD1. The ends lost 3 bases at V and 0 bases at J; junction bases unmatched: 14. Germline V CDR1 and CDR2: MGHRA, YSYEKL. The CDR3 sequence is 20 residues long.

The rearrangement joins TRBV28 to TRBJ2-4; TRBD2 aligns across 14 bases. V shed 5 bases, J shed 1 base, and the junction held 10 bases outside the gene matches. The CDR3 spans 19 residues. Per the germline V gene, CDR1 is MDHEN and CDR2 is SYDVKM. The CDR3 sequence: CASSPGTSGGLFAKNIQYF. The CDR3 bases are TGTGCCAGCAGTCCTGGGACTAGCGGGGGCCTATTTGCCAAAAACATTCAGTACTTC.

V usage is TRBV4-1 and J usage is TRBJ2-5, with 12 bases identical to TRBD2. This CDR3 has 18 residues. CDR1 is MGHRA and CDR2 is YSYEKL in the germline V gene. After removal of 0 bases from V and 5 bases from J, the junction contained 10 bases not matched to a gene. Here the CDR3 reads CASSQDFLAGGPRETQYF. For the CDR3, the DNA is TGCGCCAGCAGCCAAGATTTCCTAGCGGGAGGGCCGAGGGAGACCCAGTACTTC.

This sequence joins TRBV2 and TRBJ2-7; TRBD1 matches 7 bases. The CDR3 extends over 15 amino acids. Per germline, CDR1 SNHLY and CDR2 FYNNEI. Losses at the gene ends were 6 bases for V and 0 bases for J; bases not matched to a gene: 8. The CDR3, as DNA: TGTGCCAGCAGCACGGACAGGCGAAGCTCCTACGAGCAGTACTTC. Protein sequence: CASSTDRRSSYEQYF.

The J gene is TRBJ2-7, the V gene TRBV30; D is undetermined. Trimming shortened V by 3 bases and J by 5 bases, and 11 bases separated the two germline ends. CDR1 GTSNPN and CDR2 SVGIG come from the germline V gene (reference sequence). The CDR3 extends over 12 amino acids. CDR3 region: CAWRSPLDEQYF. The CDR3 coding sequence is TGTGCCTGGAGAAGCCCTCTTGACGAGCAGTACTTC.

This clone was seen a few times. The J gene is TRBJ1-2, the V gene TRBV4-2, with 9 bases identical to TRBD1. The CDR3 is 14 residues long. The J segment lost 4 bases and the V segment lost 3 bases, leaving 3 bases of the junction unmatched. Germline values: CDR1 LGHNA, CDR2 YNFKEQ. The CDR3 coding sequence is TGTGCCAGCAGCCAGGGGACAGGGCGCTATGGCTACACCTTC. It codes for CASSQGTGRYGYTF.

V usage is TRBV29-1 and J usage is TRBJ2-7, with 7 bases lining up with TRBD1. V was clipped by 8 bases and J by 5 bases; unmatched bases: 6. Germline CDR1 is SQVTM and CDR2 is ANQGSEA. The CDR3 has 11 residues. For the CDR3, the DNA is TGCAGCACTAAGACAGGGAACGAGCAGTACTTC. Encoded protein: CSTKTGNEQYF.

The V call is TRBV7-2, the J call TRBJ2-7, with TRBD2 as a possible D gene (5 bases). This CDR3 contains 13 residues. CDR1 and CDR2 from the germline V gene are SGHTA and FQGNSA. V dropped 6 bases and J dropped 2 bases, with 11 bases sitting between them. The CDR3 coding sequence is TGTGCCAGCAGTTCTTTCGGGACCTACGAGCAGTACTTC. This sequence encodes CASSSFGTYEQYF.

This chain uses TRBV5-4 with TRBJ2-3; 8 bases align to TRBD2. With V trimmed by 7 bases and J by 1 base, 8 bases remained unmatched. There are 15 residues in the CDR3. Per the germline V gene, CDR1 is SGHNT and CDR2 is YYREEE (reference sequence). CDR3 protein: CASSEVSGGTDTQYF. CDR3 nucleotides: TGTGCCAGCTCTGAAGTTAGCGGGGGCACAGATACGCAGTATTTT.

This chain connects TRBV9 to TRBJ1-1, with TRBD1 as a possible D gene (6 bases). This CDR3 is 15 amino acids long. Trimming cost V 2 bases and J 4 bases, with 15 bases left between them. The germline V gene encodes CDR1 SGDLS and CDR2 YYNGEE. Written as DNA, the CDR3 is TGTGCCAGCAGCGTCCACAGGGAATTTGGCACTGAAGCTTTCTTT. Its protein product is CASSVHREFGTEAFF.

J is TRBJ2-5 and V is TRBV4-1; perhaps TRBD1 as D (6 bases). The better agreement between TRBJ2-7 and the DNA end casts doubt on the J call. Germline-derived CDR1 and CDR2 are MGHRA and YSYEKL. The CDR3 covers 18 residues. The DNA of the CDR3 is TGCGCCAGCAGCCAAGAGGATTTGAGAACAGGGATTACCTACGAGCAGTACTTC. Amino acid sequence: CASSQEDLRTGITYEQYF.

A word on this clone: One end of the junction does not line up with germline, which may come from a read error. The chain has TRBV30 and TRBJ2-2; D may be TRBD1 (6 bases). The CDR3 consists of 15 residues. Germline V gene data show CDR1 as GTSNPN and CDR2 as SVGIG (reference sequence). For the CDR3, the DNA is TGTGCCTGGAGGGACAGCTTGATCAACACCAGGGAGCTGTTTTTT. Protein product: CAWRDSLINTRELFF.